The present T cell receptor (beta chain) was sequenced within a study of blood T cell repertoires in COVID-19. Study context: COVID-19 samples, acute and convalescent, were from the United States, Italy and Spain. Sources were T cells, B-cell-depleted T cells, or PBMCs; the material itself was cDNA or gDNA.

The CDR3 length is 15 residues. In germline, CDR1 is MGHRA, CDR2 YSYEKL. Germline trimming cut 0 bases from V and 4 bases from J; bases unmatched to any gene: 5. In the authors' methods: Amplification with reference gene primers provided the estimates of nucleated cell counts. Sequencing used immunoSEQ multiplex PCR; TCRdb keeps in-frame clones, though not all of them. V and J calls and clone size follow that table, whereas D and trimming were derived from the DNA. The table records under 300,000 clones, about 86% of them present only once. Sample: peripheral blood. This sequence joins TRBV4-1 and TRBJ1-2; TRBD1 matches at 7 bases. The TCR sequence derives from a woman aged 55-69 years with active or convalescent COVID-19. The CDR3 loop is CASSQEGQGGYGYTF. CDR3 nucleotide sequence: TGCGCCAGCAGCCAAGAGGGGCAGGGGGGCTATGGCTACACCTTC.